The 18 T cell receptor beta chains presented below share a single source sample, sequenced in a study of cytomegalovirus exposure and HLA in healthy donors. The assay was immunoSEQ multiplex PCR, and TCRdb's table has in-frame clones only and misses some. The sample consists of over 200,000 clones, roughly 85% of them appearing once. The specimen sequenced was PBMCs. Receptors originate from a woman between 18 and 29 years old in good health and CMV-seronegative.

This chain uses TRBV5-6 with TRBJ2-1; a possible D gene is TRBD1 (6 bases). CDR3 size: 16 residues. V was pared by 3 bases and J by 4 bases, with 17 bases between. Germline V lookup: CDR1 SGHDT, CDR2 YYEEEE. CDR3 region: CASSWAYRVRYNEQFF. CDR3 sequence (DNA): TGTGCCAGCAGCTGGGCATACAGGGTACGGTACAATGAGCAGTTCTTC.

This chain joins TRBV27 and TRBJ2-3, with a tentative D call TRBD2 (5 bases). The CDR3 has 16 amino acids. In germline, CDR1 is MNHEY, CDR2 SMNVEV (reference sequence). V was clipped by 6 bases and J by 4 bases, with 20 bases between them. CDR3 sequence reads: CASSKNLAFWADTQYF. As DNA, the CDR3 is TGTGCCAGCAGCAAGAACTTAGCGTTTTGGGCAGATACGCAGTATTTT.

This chain connects TRBV27 to TRBJ2-7; D perhaps matches TRBD2 (6 bases). V was shortened by 3 bases and J by 5 bases, with 20 bases between the two germline ends. There are 16 residues in the CDR3. From germline, CDR1 is MNHEY and CDR2 SMNVEV (reference sequence). CDR3 protein: CASSFYGGLGMNEQYF. Written as DNA, the CDR3 is TGTGCCAGCAGTTTTTATGGGGGGTTGGGGATGAACGAGCAGTACTTC.

This CDR3 is CASSLSLGGEQYF. DNA of the CDR3: TGTGCCAGCAGCTTAAGCTTAGGGGGCGAGCAGTACTTC. The V gene is TRBV7-3, the J gene TRBJ2-7; D possibly corresponds to TRBD1 (6 bases). CDR3 length: 13 residues. Germline CDR1 reads SGHTA; CDR2 reads FQGTGA. Trimming removed 1 base at V and 6 bases at J, with 10 bases between.

V gene TRBV6-1 combines with J gene TRBJ1-2; the D gene is possibly TRBD1 (5 bases). Deletions cut 6 bases from V and 8 bases from J, with 22 bases between. This CDR3 is built from 15 residues. Germline values: CDR1 MNHNS, CDR2 SASEGT. The CDR3 loop reads CASRQARGGSSGYTF. CDR3 nucleotides: TGTGCCAGCAGACAGGCCCGGGGGGGAAGTAGCGGCTACACCTTC.

This rearrangement joins TRBV5-5 to TRBJ2-7; 8 nucleotides match TRBD2. In germline, CDR1 is SGHKS, CDR2 YYEKEE (reference sequence). J was trimmed by 2 bases and V by 4 bases; bases with no gene match: 5. The CDR3 has 14 residues. The CDR3 DNA is TGTGCCAGCAGCGGGCGGGGGGCGGCCTACGAGCAGTACTTC. Translation: CASSGRGAAYEQYF. Looking up the rest from reference TRBV5-5 and TRBJ2-7 gives the full variable domain: DAGVTQSPTHLIKTRGQQVTLRCSPISGHKSVSWYQQVLGQGPQFIFQYYEKEERGRGNFPDRFSARQFPNYSSELNVNALLLGDSALYLCASSGRGAAYEQYFGPGTRLTVT.

The chain recombines TRBV27 with TRBJ2-7; possible D gene TRBD2, 7 bases. The germline gives CDR1 MNHEY, CDR2 SMNVEV (reference sequence). V was cut by 3 bases and J by 3 bases, with 15 bases left in between. The CDR3 length is 15 residues. The CDR3 reads CASSLVGGGHYEQYF. Written as DNA, the CDR3 is TGTGCCAGCAGTTTGGTTGGGGGGGGCCACTACGAGCAGTACTTC.

The chain combines TRBV30 with TRBJ2-5; 10 bases agree with TRBD2. After removal of 5 bases from V and 7 bases from J, the junction contained 7 bases not matched to a gene. Germline CDR1 reads GTSNPN; CDR2 reads SVGIG (reference sequence). There are 13 residues in the CDR3. The CDR3 loop reads CAWGTSVSGTQYF. The CDR3 DNA reads TGTGCCTGGGGGACTAGCGTCTCTGGGACCCAGTACTTC.

V and J are TRBV19 and TRBJ1-5; possible D gene TRBD1, 5 bases. This CDR3 is built from 15 residues. V was pared by 4 bases and J by 6 bases, with 16 bases between. CDR1 is LNHDA and CDR2 is SQIVND in the germline V gene (reference sequence). As DNA, the CDR3 is TGTGCCAGTAGTAATAGGGCAGGGTCCGGTCAGCCCCAGCATTTT. Protein: CASSNRAGSGQPQHF.

The V gene is TRBV11-2, the J gene TRBJ2-7; D is undetermined. The CDR3 contains 12 residues. The germline CDR1 and CDR2 sequences are SGHAT and FQNNGV. Deletions cut 3 bases from V and 4 bases from J, with 7 bases between. The CDR3 here is CASSFDRYEQYF. CDR3 DNA sequence: TGTGCCAGCAGCTTTGATCGATACGAGCAGTACTTC.

This chain links TRBV7-9 with TRBJ2-5, with 11 bases identical to TRBD2. The germline CDR1 and CDR2 sequences are SEHNR and FQNEAQ (reference sequence). Trimming took 5 bases from V and 2 from J; bases not matched to a gene: 7. CDR3 length equals 16 residues. Written as DNA, the CDR3 is TGTGCCAGCAGCCCCCCGACTAGCGGGGTGCAAGAGACCCAGTACTTC. Its protein is CASSPPTSGVQETQYF.

The chain carries TRBV27 and TRBJ2-7; TRBD2 is a possible D gene (6 bases). V lost 6 bases, J lost 0 bases, and 18 bases lay in between. Germline V gene sequence: CDR1 MNHEY, CDR2 SMNVEV (reference sequence). CDR3 size: 16 residues. CDR3 protein: CASSLGRDHLSYEQYF. The CDR3 DNA reads TGTGCCAGCAGCTTAGGGCGGGACCATCTCTCCTACGAGCAGTACTTC.

The V gene is TRBV5-6, the J gene TRBJ2-5, with 7 bases fitting TRBD2. Germline CDR1 is SGHDT and CDR2 is YYEEEE. The ends lost 2 bases at V and 4 bases at J; junction bases unmatched: 8. The CDR3 sequence is 15 residues long. The CDR3 sequence is CASSFTGLVGETQYF. CDR3 nucleotide sequence: TGTGCCAGCAGCTTTACAGGACTAGTTGGAGAGACCCAGTACTTC.

The CDR3 protein is CASSLAGTSYNEQFF. The CDR3 nucleotides read TGTGCCAGCAGCTTAGCCGGGACTAGCTACAATGAGCAGTTCTTC. The rearrangement links TRBV7-6 to TRBJ2-1; 8 bases are a match to TRBD2. Losses at the gene ends were 0 bases for V and 3 bases for J; bases not matched to a gene: 1. From germline, CDR1 is SGHVS and CDR2 FNYEAQ. The CDR3 loop spans 15 amino acids.

J is TRBJ1-1 and V is TRBV30; possibly TRBD1 for D (6 bases). The germline gives CDR1 GTSNPN, CDR2 SVGIG (reference sequence). This CDR3 is 13 amino acids long. V shed 4 bases and J shed 3 bases, with 12 bases lying between them. The CDR3 coding sequence is TGTGCCTGGACCCGGACAGTTTACACTGAAGCTTTCTTT. This gives the protein CAWTRTVYTEAFF.

About this clone itself: At the DNA level, this CDR3 is encoded by other sequences in the same sample as well. This chain connects TRBV11-2 to TRBJ1-4, with D possibly matching TRBD1 (5 bases). This CDR3 is 14 amino acids long. V gave up 1 base and J gave up 5 bases, with 8 bases separating them. Germline-derived CDR1 and CDR2 are SGHAT and FQNNGV. In DNA, the CDR3 is TGTGCCAGCAGCTTAGGGCAGGGAAATGAAAAACTGTTTTTT. The encoded protein is CASSLGQGNEKLFF.

This chain uses TRBV28 with TRBJ1-2, with 10 bases that match TRBD1. Trimming at V came to 7 bases and at J to 4 bases, leaving 15 bases not matched to a gene. The germline CDR1 and CDR2 sequences are MDHEN and SYDVKM. The CDR3 is 17 residues long. The CDR3 protein is CASNLPLRDRGFYGYTF. In DNA form, the CDR3 reads TGTGCCAGCAACCTCCCCTTAAGGGACAGGGGATTCTATGGCTACACCTTC.

In DNA, the CDR3 is TGTGCCAGCAGTGCCGGGGCAGGGCAGAATGAAAAACTGTTTTTT. Translated: CASSAGAGQNEKLFF. This chain joins TRBV2 and TRBJ1-4; tentatively, D is TRBD1 (5 bases). Per the germline V gene, CDR1 is SNHLY and CDR2 is FYNNEI. This CDR3 contains 15 residues. V dropped 4 bases and J dropped 5 bases, with 14 bases sitting between them.